This TCR beta chain was identified during a study of response to subunit inactivated influenza vaccine. Germline V CDR1 and CDR2: SGHRS, YFSETQ. V was trimmed by 3 bases and J by 2 bases, leaving 14 bases between them. This CDR3 spans 15 amino acids. TCRdb called the RT-PCR reads again in MiXCR, with one record for every CDR3 protein. In the table there are 500,000 or so distinct CDR3 sequences, about 15% of which are singletons. This clonotype was counted only a few times. The antigen remains unidentified. Study results and caveats: Authors suggested seasonal influenza vaccinations each recruit few new T cells.

This receptor was identified in a man between 45 and 75 years old who received an inactivated influenza vaccine. The sequenced sample was CD4+ T cells sorted from PBMCs, obtained less than 25 months after vaccination. The V and J genes are TRBV5-1 and TRBJ1-2; TRBD1 might be the D (6 bases). CDR3 protein: CASSYVDGTNYGYTF. For the CDR3, the DNA is TGCGCCAGCAGCTACGTAGACGGGACAAACTATGGCTACACCTTC.